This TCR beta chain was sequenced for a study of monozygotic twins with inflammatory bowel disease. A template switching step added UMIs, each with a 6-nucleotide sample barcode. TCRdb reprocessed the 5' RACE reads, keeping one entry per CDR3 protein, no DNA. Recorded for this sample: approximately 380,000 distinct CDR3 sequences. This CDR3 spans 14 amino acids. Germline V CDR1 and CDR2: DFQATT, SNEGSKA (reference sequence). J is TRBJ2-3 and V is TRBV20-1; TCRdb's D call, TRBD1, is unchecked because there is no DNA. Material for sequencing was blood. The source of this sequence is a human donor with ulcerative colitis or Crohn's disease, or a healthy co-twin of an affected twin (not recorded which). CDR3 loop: CSARVGTGTDTQYF.